This TCR beta chain was sequenced for a study of shared T cell receptors in the human thymus. Here immunoSEQ multiplex PCR was the method, and the copy in TCRdb shows in-frame clones only, minus some. The sample shows over 650,000 clones, more than 70% of them seen only once. This CDR3 has 22 amino acids. Germline trimming cut 0 bases from V and 0 bases from J; bases unmatched to any gene: 16. Looked up from germline, CDR1 is SGHDN and CDR2 is FVKESK. This same sample was also taken into another study, of human thymus T cells. That paper adds: Thymus was obtained from resections taken during corrective heart surgery. Unrelated people showed highly overlapping thymic repertoires, related research reported.

The gene calls are TRBV14 and TRBJ2-7; TRBD2 matches at 14 bases. Sequenced input: thymocytes. The receptor's source is a boy younger than two with a congenital heart defect. The CDR3 DNA is TGTGCCAGCAGCCAAGAGTCAAACGGGACTAGCGGGAGACGGGTGGGCTCCTACGAGCAGTACTTC. Its translation is CASSQESNGTSGRRVGSYEQYF. The variable domain in full, with the rest retrieved from reference TRBV14 and TRBJ2-7, is EAGVTQFPSHSVIEKGQTVTLRCDPISGHDNLYWYRRVMGKEIKFLLHFVKESKQDESGMPNNRFLAERTGGTYSTLKVQPAELEDSGVYFCASSQESNGTSGRRVGSYEQYFGPGTRLTVT.